These 7 T cell receptor beta chains were all obtained from the same sample, sequenced in a study of cytomegalovirus exposure and HLA in healthy donors. Researchers ran the PCR with 60 Vbeta and 13 Jbeta primers. Only in-frame clones appear in the TCRdb table, and some are missing; sequencing was by immunoSEQ multiplex PCR. In the table there are around 150,000 clones, 60% to 85% of which are singletons. Source material: PBMCs. The source is a man aged 45-65 years in good health and CMV-seropositive.

A single count supports this clone. Here the CDR3 DNA reads TGTGCCAGCAGCTTTGAGAGGCAAGAGACCCAGTACTTC. Encoded protein: CASSFERQETQYF. The rearrangement links TRBV7-2 to TRBJ2-5; D is uncertain. Germline values: CDR1 SGHTA, CDR2 FQGNSA. The ends were cut back, 3 bases at V and 2 bases at J, with 7 bases in the middle. The CDR3 consists of 13 residues.

The rearrangement uses TRBV28 and TRBJ1-1; perhaps TRBD1 as D (5 bases). V shed 6 bases and J shed 10 bases, with 18 bases lying between them. The CDR3 has 13 residues. The germline V gene has CDR1 MDHEN and CDR2 SYDVKM. The DNA of the CDR3 is TGTGCCAGCAGCCTATTTAACCAGGGCAGAGCTTTCTTT. This gives the protein CASSLFNQGRAFF.

The chain has TRBV18 and TRBJ1-2, with 8 bases aligning to TRBD1. The V gene end was trimmed by 2 bases and the J gene end by 5 bases; junction bases not matched to a gene: 7. The CDR3 is 15 amino acids. Germline CDR1 and CDR2: KGHSH and LQKENI. The CDR3 loop is CASSPNGQGSYGYTF. Written as DNA, the CDR3 is TGTGCCAGCTCACCAAATGGACAGGGATCGTATGGCTACACCTTC. Using reference TRBV18 and TRBJ1-2 for the parts outside the CDR3, the full variable domain is NAGVMQNPRHLVRRRGQEARLRCSPMKGHSHVYWYRQLPEEGLKFMVYLQKENIIDESGMPKERFSAEFPKEGPSILRIQQVVRGDSAAYFCASSPNGQGSYGYTFGSGTRLTVV.

V gene TRBV4-1 combines with J gene TRBJ2-4, with 8 bases that match TRBD1. The CDR3 extends over 17 amino acids. After removal of 1 base from V and 0 bases from J, the junction contained 5 bases not matched to a gene. The germline V gene has CDR1 MGHRA and CDR2 YSYEKL. CDR3 in amino acids: CASSQGATGEAKNIQYF. DNA for the CDR3: TGCGCCAGCAGCCAAGGAGCGACAGGGGAAGCCAAAAACATTCAGTACTTC.

In DNA form, the CDR3 reads TGTGCCAGCAGTGAGTCTCCCCTCAGGGACACTGAAGCTTTCTTT. Its protein product is CASSESPLRDTEAFF. The chain has TRBV2 and TRBJ1-1; the D gene is possibly TRBD1 (5 bases). V was trimmed by 3 bases and J by 3 bases, leaving 14 bases between them. Germline CDR1 and CDR2: SNHLY and FYNNEI. CDR3 length: 15 residues.

The chain couples TRBV10-3 to TRBJ1-1; perhaps TRBD1 as D (6 bases). The CDR3 extends over 13 amino acids. Germline V gives CDR1 ENHRY, CDR2 SYGVKD. With 6 bases removed from V and 3 bases from J, the gap between germline ends came to 11 bases. For the CDR3, the DNA is TGTGCCATCAGCGAGGGGGGGTACACTGAAGCTTTCTTT. This sequence encodes CAISEGGYTEAFF.

The gene calls are TRBV5-1 and TRBJ2-5, with 8 bases identical to TRBD1. Germline CDR1 reads SGHRS; CDR2 reads YFSETQ. This CDR3 comprises 15 residues. The junction had 7 bases not matched to a gene; V was cut back by 2 bases and J by 4 bases. The CDR3: CASSFGQGGPETQYF. CDR3 nucleotide sequence: TGCGCCAGCAGCTTCGGACAGGGCGGTCCAGAGACCCAGTACTTC. The variable domain in full, completed from reference TRBV5-1 and TRBJ2-5, reads KAGVTQTPRYLIKTRGQQVTLSCSPISGHRSVSWYQQTPGQGLQFLFEYFSETQRNKGNFPGRFSGRQFSNSRSEMNVSTLELGDSALYLCASSFGQGGPETQYFGPGTRLLVL.